The clone carrying this T cell receptor beta chain was counted only a few times. Its cognate antigen is unknown. Constant-region priming of approximately 500 ng total RNA yielded TCR beta cDNA. Three nested multiplex PCR rounds of slightly modified ARM-PCR generated TCR beta libraries. Both of the initial two PCR rounds ran for approximately 10 cycles and employed TRBV1-TRBV30 forward primers alongside a C-beta reverse primer. TCRdb processed the multiplex PCR reads anew with MiXCR; each CDR3 protein has one entry. The data show 310,000 or so distinct CDR3 sequences, with approximately 64% seen just once and about 6.5% held by the top ten. These data are taken from a study of tumor-infiltrating lymphocytes in primary liver carcinoma. Whole-study context: Patients of both sexes were 30 to 69 years old. The tumors ranged from about 4.2 to 10 cm across and fell within stage T1-T3 N0M0. The study's findings and limits: In the absence of sorting, bulk samples left CD4+ and CD8+ repertoires uncompared. In tumor-adjacent and tumor-blood pairs, overlap was lower than in tumor region pairs.

Germline DNA was also extracted, while the blood RNA originated from unsorted whole blood. Germline values: CDR1 SGHRS, CDR2 YFSETQ. This CDR3 comprises 16 residues. The V end lost 0 bases, the J end lost 4 bases, and 14 bases lay between the germline ends. The chain couples TRBV5-1 to TRBJ1-3; a possible D gene is TRBD1 (5 bases). The clonotype comes from a man in his forties with primary liver carcinoma and hepatitis B virus infection. Sequenced: peripheral blood. This chain's CDR3 is CASSLESAGNGNTIYF. CDR3 coding DNA: TGCGCCAGCAGCTTGGAGTCCGCAGGGAACGGAAACACCATATATTTT.